This T cell receptor beta chain was sequenced for a study of OX40 agonist ivuxolimab in advanced cancers. Blood sampling was done at baseline, cycle 4 day 1, and cycle 7 day 1. The CDR3 sequence is 14 residues long. Germline assignment: CDR1 LNHDA and CDR2 SQIVND (reference sequence). Trimming cost V 6 bases and J 1 base; bases outside gene matches: 5. The data were produced by immunoSEQ multiplex PCR, yet TCRdb's version contains in-frame clones alone and is incomplete. The table has roughly 46,000 clones, around 84% seen once; the top ten hold 2% to 3%. As to this clone: The antigen remains unidentified.

Study outcomes and limitations: CD4+ and CD8+ blood T cells expanded clonally by week 6 at 0.1 to 3.0 mg/kg. The authors also found low normalized T-cell clonal expansion in some nonresponders.

The chain uses TRBV19 and TRBJ2-7; 8 bases fit TRBD1. The source was CD4+ or CD8+ T cells sorted from blood, collected in a trial of the OX40 agonist ivuxolimab. This TCR was recovered from an adult with an advanced solid tumor such as melanoma, head and neck, liver or kidney cancer. For the CDR3, the DNA is TGTGCCAGTAGCCCGGGACAGGTTTCCTACGAGCAGTACTTC. Translated, it gives CASSPGQVSYEQYF.